This T cell receptor (beta chain) originates from a study of response to subunit inactivated influenza vaccine. General study points: The authors suggested that every seasonal influenza vaccination recruits few new T cells.

The table lists this clonotype with a few counts. Antigen unknown. TCRdb called the RT-PCR reads again in MiXCR, with one record for every CDR3 protein. The repertoire holds approximately 490,000 distinct CDR3 sequences, approximately 7.7% seen once, with around 13% in the top ten. The CDR3 runs to 15 residues. V gave up 7 bases and J gave up 6 bases, with 22 bases separating them. The rearrangement joins TRBV12-3 or TRBV12-4 to TRBJ2-7; D gene ambiguous. The sequences come from PBMCs from blood, collected less than 30 months after vaccination. The source of this sequence is a man aged 45 to 70 who received an inactivated influenza vaccine. CDR3 loop: CASTTDSSVSGEQYF. DNA for the CDR3: TGTGCCAGCACCACTGACTCCTCAGTCTCCGGCGAGCAGTACTTC.